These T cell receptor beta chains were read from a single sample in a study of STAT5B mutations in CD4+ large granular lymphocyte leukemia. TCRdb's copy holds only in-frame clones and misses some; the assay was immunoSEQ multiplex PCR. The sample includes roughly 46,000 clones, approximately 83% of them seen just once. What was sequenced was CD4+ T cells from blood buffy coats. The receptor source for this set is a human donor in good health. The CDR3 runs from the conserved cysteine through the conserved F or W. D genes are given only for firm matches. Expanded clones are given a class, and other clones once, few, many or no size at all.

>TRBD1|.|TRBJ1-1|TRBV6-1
TGTGCCAGCAGTGAAGGGGACAGGTTTAATGAAGCTTTCTTT
CASSEGDRFNEAFF
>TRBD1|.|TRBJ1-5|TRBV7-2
TGTGCCAGCAGCTTCCGACAGGGGAATCAGCCCCAGCATTTT
CASSFRQGNQPQHF
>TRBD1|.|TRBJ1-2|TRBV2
TGTGCCAGCAGTGAAGACAGGGGAGACTATGGCTACACCTTC
CASSEDRGDYGYTF
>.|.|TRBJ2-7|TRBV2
TGTGCCAGCAGTGAAGTGGGGTCGTACGAGCAGTACTTC
CASSEVGSYEQYF
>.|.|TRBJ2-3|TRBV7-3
TGTGCCAGCAGCTACAGGGATACGCAGTATTTT
CASSYRDTQYF
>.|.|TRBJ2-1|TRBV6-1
TGTGCCAGCAGAAGACTAGAGGGGTACAATGAGCAGTTCTTC
CASRRLEGYNEQFF
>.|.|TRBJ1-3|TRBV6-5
TGTGCCAGCACTATGGGGGTTTTCGGAAACACCATATATTTT
CASTMGVFGNTIYF
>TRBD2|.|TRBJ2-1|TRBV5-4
TGTGCCAGCAGCTTGTCCCGACTAGCGGGATACAATGAGCAGTTCTTC
CASSLSRLAGYNEQFF
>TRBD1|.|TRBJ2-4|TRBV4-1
TGCGCCAGCAGCCAAGATCGGGGCCGGGACAGGATAAACATTCAGTACTTC
CASSQDRGRDRINIQYF
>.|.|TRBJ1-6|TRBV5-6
TGTGCCAGCAGCAAGCGGGGACCTGGGAATTCACCCCTCCACTTT
CASSKRGPGNSPLHF
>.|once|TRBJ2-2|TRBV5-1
TGCGCCAGCAGCTTGGAGGGGGGGGCGAACACCGGGGAGCTGTTTTTT
CASSLEGGANTGELFF
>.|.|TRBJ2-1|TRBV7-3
TGTGCCAGCAGCTTTTCCGGGGAGCAGTTCTTC
CASSFSGEQFF
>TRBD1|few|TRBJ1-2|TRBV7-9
TGTGCCAGCAGTTCAGTTTTAGACAGGGTCGATGGCTACACCTTC
CASSSVLDRVDGYTF
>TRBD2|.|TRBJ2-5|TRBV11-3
TGTGCCAGCAGCCGCTCGGCGGGAGGGGAGACCCAGTACTTC
CASSRSAGGETQYF
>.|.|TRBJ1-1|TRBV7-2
TGTGCCAGCAGCTTAGCGCTACAGGGTATGCGCGACACTGAAGCTTTCTTT
CASSLALQGMRDTEAFF
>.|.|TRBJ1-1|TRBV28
TGTGCCAGCAGTCTAGTGGACACTGAAGCTTTCTTT
CASSLVDTEAFF
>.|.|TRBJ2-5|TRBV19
TGTGCAAGTAGTATAGGAGGGTTTGGGGGGACCCAGTACTTC
CASSIGGFGGTQYF
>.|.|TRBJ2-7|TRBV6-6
TGTGCCAGCAGTTACTTGCTCCAGGACGAGCAGTACTTC
CASSYLLQDEQYF
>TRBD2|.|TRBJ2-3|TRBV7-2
TGTGCCAGCAGCCCAACGGGAGGGCGGACAGATACGCAGTATTTT
CASSPTGGRTDTQYF
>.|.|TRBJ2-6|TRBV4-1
TGCGCCAGCAGCCAGATAATATCGTCTGGGGCCAACGTCCTGACTTTC
CASSQIISSGANVLTF
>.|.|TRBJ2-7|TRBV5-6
TGTGCCAGCACCACCTACCGGAAGCCCGTCGAGCAGTACTTC
CASTTYRKPVEQYF
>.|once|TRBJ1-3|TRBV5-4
TGTGCCAGCAGCCCAGCTGGACAGCTTGGAAACACCATATATTTT
CASSPAGQLGNTIYF
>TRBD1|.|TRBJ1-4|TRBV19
TGTGCCAGTAGTAGGACAGGGGACGAAAAACTGTTTTTT
CASSRTGDEKLFF
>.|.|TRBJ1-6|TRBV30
TGTGCCTTCCGGTGGGGGGCCGGGGATTCACCCCTCCACTTT
CAFRWGAGDSPLHF
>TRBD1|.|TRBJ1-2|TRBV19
TGTGCCAGTAGTAGACGGACAGGGGCCCCCTCAAACTATGGCTACACCTTC
CASSRRTGAPSNYGYTF
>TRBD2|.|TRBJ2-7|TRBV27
TGTGCCACTGGAGTGGGACTAGCGCCTGACGAGCAGTACTTC
CATGVGLAPDEQYF
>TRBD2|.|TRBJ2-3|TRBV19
TGTGCCAGTAGTATACTGGGACAGGGACTAGCGGGCACAGATACGCAGTATTTT
CASSILGQGLAGTDTQYF
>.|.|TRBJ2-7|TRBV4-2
TGTGCCAGCAGCTCCGGCCAGGGGTGGGCGTACGAGCAGTACTTC
CASSSGQGWAYEQYF
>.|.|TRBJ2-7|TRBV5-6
TGTGCCAGCAGCCGTGGTCTCGCAGCGAGAGAGCAGTACTTC
CASSRGLAAREQYF
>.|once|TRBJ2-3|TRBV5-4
TGTGCCAGCAGCGACTTAGCGTTTGGGCTCCCCGGAGATACGCAGTATTTT
CASSDLAFGLPGDTQYF
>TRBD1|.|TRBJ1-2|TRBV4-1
TGCGCCAGCAGCCGAGACAGGGGGCAGGGCTATGGCTACACCTTC
CASSRDRGQGYGYTF
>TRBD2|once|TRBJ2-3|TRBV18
TGTGCCAGCTCACCGCCGGGGGGGGACCCAATGCAGTATTTT
CASSPPGGDPMQYF
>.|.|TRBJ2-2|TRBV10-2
TGCGCCAGCCTCCAGTGGGCCCCTACCCGGAACACCGGGGAGCTGTTTTTT
CASLQWAPTRNTGELFF
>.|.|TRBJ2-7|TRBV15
TGTGCCACCAGCAGAGGTCTGAAACAGGACGAGCAGTACTTC
CATSRGLKQDEQYF
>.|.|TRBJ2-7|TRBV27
TGTGCCAGCAGTTTCACGGCATCGACCGAGCAGTACTTC
CASSFTASTEQYF